This record covers a single TCR beta chain. Its specific antigen is unknown. No base-level quality is on record; no much larger clone is a single base apart. This entry is derived from a study of T cell responses to AZD1222 COVID-19 vaccine (dated by TCRdb to about 2021). A note on the overall study: AZD1222 recipients with second doses at about 4 weeks or about 12 weeks were pooled, because spike-specific TCR depth and breadth did not differ between schedules. TCR sequencing was performed for 233 trial participants, of whom 200 to 220 were given two doses of AZD1222 and around 25 were given two doses of MenACWY control vaccine. Trial participants were enrolled into age subgroups of 18-55, 56-69 and 70-plus years, which contained around 150, 29 and 61 TCR-sequenced participants, respectively.

Interpreted using the paper, the time point label stands for: baseline before first vaccination. Vaccinee samples were obtained from the UK trials COV001 and COV002, which included a single-blind randomized controlled phase 2/3 trial of AZD1222 (ChAdOx1 nCoV-19) in healthy adults. For TCRbeta chain sequencing, PBMC samples from trial participants were taken at day 0 and at day 28 after the second dose. The CDR3 regions of human TCRbeta chains were analyzed by immunosequencing. On the authors' methods: Repertoire TCRs were checked for matches against a reference library of SARS-CoV-2-specific TCRs that had been generated using the MIRA antigen-specificity platform. Breadth meant the fraction of unique TCRs that were SARS-CoV-2-associated, whereas depth meant the fraction of total T cells that were SARS-CoV-2-associated. Each spike-specific TCR was assigned to its reactive spike region and to a CD4 or CD8 class using the MIRA data. Log10-transformed breadth and depth values were compared by one-way ANOVA with Sidak's multiple comparisons tests. This immuneACCESS table, as held by TCRdb, lists in-frame sequences with V and J called but not all clones. Of the missing ones, under half trace to an unresolved V gene in checked studies; the others have no known cause. V and J calls and clone size are given by that table; D and trimming were obtained from the DNA. The sample records some 130,000 clones, approximately 90% of which are singletons. The ten largest make up about a fifth of the sample.

At the junction V is shortened by 8 bases and J by 4 bases, with 18 bases in between. In the germline V gene, CDR1 corresponds to SGHRS and CDR2 to YFSETQ. The CDR3 runs 14 amino acids, cysteine and phenylalanine included. This entry keeps only the CDR3 DNA: 42 bases, framed from base 1. Overall results and qualifications from the work: Participants were mostly white British, with more females than males. The authors suggested clonal diversity may have been underestimated. CD4 TCRs associated with the vaccine covered the entire spike protein, and the dominant responses were in regions 160-218 and 743-854. Reportedly, almost half of the unique spike-specific TCRs recognized epitopes lying outside the regions that are mutated in the B.1.351 and B.1.1.7 variants. Conclusions about previously exposed vaccinees are limited, since just six AZD1222 recipients were seropositive for SARS-CoV-2 at baseline. Because no samples from the day 14 peak response were available, repertoires could be characterized only after the peak T cell response. After two AZD1222 doses, both the breadth and the depth of spike-specific TCRs were significantly higher than at day 0 and than in MenACWY recipients. In the small 56-69-year group, the increase in depth fell short of significance, most likely because of low power.

The TCR sequence derives from an adult in good health. Sequenced material: peripheral blood, taken on day 0 of AZD1222 vaccination. Here the chain combines TRBV5-1 and TRBJ1-2, with TRBD1 as a weak D call on 6 bases. The nucleotide sequence reads TGCGCCAGTTCGAGGGGGACGGTGAGCTATGGCTACACCTTC. It is translated as CASSRGTVSYGYTF.